These 21 T cell receptor beta chains were sequenced from one sample in a study of beta chain features in type 1 diabetes. Sequenced material consisted of expressed TCRB transcripts (all of the isolated RNA was reverse transcribed). The table came from immunoSEQ multiplex PCR; TCRdb's copy has only in-frame clones and leaves some out. Of about 340,000 clones in the sample, approximately 8% were seen once. The specimen sequenced was central memory CD4+ T cells from blood. These receptors came from a young woman in good health.

This clone was seen at least ten times. The rearrangement links TRBV15 to TRBJ2-6; either TRBD1 or TRBD2 may supply D (5 bases each). V was cut by 1 base and J by 4 bases, with 8 bases left in between. Germline lookup yields CDR1 LNHNV and CDR2 YYDKDF (reference sequence). The CDR3 sequence is 15 residues long. Here the CDR3 DNA reads TGTGCCACCAGCAGAGGAGGGGCCGGGGCCAACGTCCTGACTTTC. Its translation: CATSRGGAGANVLTF.

The chain couples TRBV4-2 to TRBJ2-1; 7 bases agree with TRBD2. Germline V gene sequence: CDR1 LGHNA, CDR2 YNFKEQ. The CDR3 is 17 amino acids. V was pared by 1 base and J by 2 bases, with 8 bases of the junction left unmatched. DNA for the CDR3: TGTGCCAGCAGCCAAGTGGTCCGGACTAGGGCCTACAATGAGCAGTTCTTC. Protein sequence: CASSQVVRTRAYNEQFF.

This clone appeared a few times. At one end, the junction sequence differs from germline, possibly due to a read error. The CDR3 sequence is CASSPTGIVGGELFF. The CDR3 DNA reads TGTGCTAGCAGCCCCACAGGGATCGTTGGCGGGGAGCTGTTTTTT. This rearrangement joins TRBV7-7 to TRBJ2-2; tentative D call: TRBD1 (6 bases). The CDR3 consists of 15 residues. Germline assignment: CDR1 SSHAT and CDR2 FNYEAQ (reference sequence).

The rearrangement uses TRBV5-1 and TRBJ2-1; tentatively, D is TRBD1 (5 bases). Germline V lookup: CDR1 SGHRS, CDR2 YFSETQ. V was trimmed by 0 bases and J by 4 bases, leaving 14 bases between them. This CDR3 spans 16 amino acids. CDR3 sequence: CASSLEDTYPYNEQFF. The DNA for the CDR3 is TGCGCCAGCAGCTTGGAGGACACGTACCCTTACAATGAGCAGTTCTTC.

V is TRBV7-8 and J is TRBJ2-7; 7 bases line up with TRBD2. After removal of 1 base from V and 5 bases from J, the junction contained 2 bases not matched to a gene. The germline gives CDR1 SGHVS, CDR2 FQNEAQ. The CDR3 is 13 residues long. CDR3 residues: CASSLGLAHEQYF. The CDR3, as DNA: TGTGCCAGCAGCTTAGGACTAGCCCACGAGCAGTACTTC.

The sample holds a few counts of this clone. The chain couples TRBV10-3 to TRBJ1-3; D is possibly TRBD1 (5 bases). The CDR3 is 14 residues long. Per the germline V gene, CDR1 is ENHRY and CDR2 is SYGVKD. The germline V and J ends were trimmed by 4 bases and 7 bases, with 14 bases remaining between them. CDR3 sequence reads: CAISAGRDGNTIYF. CDR3 sequence (DNA): TGTGCCATCAGTGCCGGCAGGGACGGGAACACCATATATTTT.

At least ten counts were recorded for this clone. This sequence joins TRBV7-9 and TRBJ1-2; D is ambiguous. V lost 2 bases, J lost 8 bases, and 9 bases lay in between. The CDR3 totals 12 residues. Germline loops: CDR1 SEHNR, CDR2 FQNEAQ (reference sequence). Here the CDR3 reads CASSLPQRGYTF. The DNA for the CDR3 is TGTGCCAGCAGCTTACCCCAGCGGGGCTACACCTTC.

V gene TRBV7-3 combines with J gene TRBJ2-1; 7 positions match TRBD1. The CDR3 consists of 16 residues. Germline V gene lookup returns CDR1 SGHTA and CDR2 FQGTGA. With 1 base clipped from V and 4 bases from J, the junction kept 7 bases outside the gene matches. CDR3 sequence: CASSLNTGASYNEQFF. The CDR3 DNA is TGTGCCAGCAGCTTAAATACAGGGGCTTCTTACAATGAGCAGTTCTTC.

The gene calls are TRBV21-1 and TRBJ2-1; the DNA was not used to check the table's D call, TRBD1. TRBV21-1 is a recognized pseudogene. The CDR3 extends over 18 amino acids. The CDR3 DNA sequence: TGTGCCAGCAGCAAAGATATACAGGGGGTAAGCTCCTACAATGAGCAGTTCTTC. Its translation is CASSKDIQGVSSYNEQFF.

This clone showed up just a few times. This chain connects TRBV7-2 to TRBJ2-5; 9 positions match TRBD2. V lost 3 bases, J lost 5 bases, and 10 bases stayed unmatched. The V gene's germline CDR1 is SGHTA and CDR2 FQGNSA. This CDR3 region has 16 residues. The CDR3 coding sequence is TGTGCCAGCAGCTTTAATGGCGGGAGGGCCAGGGAGACCCAGTACTTC. Amino acids: CASSFNGGRARETQYF.

The chain employs TRBV4-3 and TRBJ2-5; D remains unclear. This CDR3 region has 12 residues. Germline V gene sequence: CDR1 LGHNA, CDR2 YSLEER. V was cut by 5 bases and J by 0 bases, with 4 bases left in between. The chain's CDR3 is CASSLDQETQYF. The CDR3 region has the DNA TGCGCCAGCAGCTTGGACCAAGAGACCCAGTACTTC.

This clone was seen only a few times. The chain employs TRBV10-2 and TRBJ1-5; a weak D match, TRBD1 (6 bases). The V gene's germline CDR1 is WSHSY and CDR2 SAAADI. The CDR3 consists of 15 residues. Trimming removed 3 bases at V and 8 bases at J, with 17 bases between. The CDR3 DNA reads TGCGCCAGCAGTGATACGGCCAGGGGCGGGAAGCCCCAGCATTTT. Protein: CASSDTARGGKPQHF.

The chain is built from TRBV29-1 and TRBJ1-4; no definite D call. V was cut by 7 bases and J by 5 bases, with 14 bases left in between. CDR1 is SQVTM, CDR2 ANQGSEA, per germline. CDR3 size: 13 residues. CDR3 region: CSAQLGRNEKLFF. Here the CDR3 DNA reads TGCAGCGCTCAGCTCGGGCGGAATGAAAAACTGTTTTTT.

The chain uses TRBV28 and TRBJ1-2; D not certain. The V gene's germline CDR1 is MDHEN and CDR2 SYDVKM. V gave up 6 bases and J gave up 8 bases, with 7 bases separating them. The CDR3 is 10 residues long. DNA of the CDR3: TGTGCCAGCAGCCAGGACGGCTACACCTTC. It translates to CASSQDGYTF.

The chain links TRBV4-2 to TRBJ1-2; no clear D. V was pared by 0 bases and J by 7 bases, with 18 bases between. This CDR3 has 16 residues. Per the germline V gene, CDR1 is LGHNA and CDR2 is YNFKEQ. DNA of the CDR3: TGTGCCAGCAGCCAAGATCCTAAGACGGGCGCGGGTGGCTACACCTTC. The encoded protein is CASSQDPKTGAGGYTF.

This clone has more than one count but fewer than ten. V is TRBV6-6 and J is TRBJ2-7; 10 nucleotides agree with TRBD1. CDR1 is MNHNY, CDR2 SVGAGI, per germline (reference sequence). The CDR3 is 14 amino acids. Trimming took 4 bases from V and 2 from J; bases not matched to a gene: 2. Here the CDR3 DNA reads TGTGCCAGCAGTTTGACAGGGGGCCCCTACGAGCAGTACTTC. This gives the protein CASSLTGGPYEQYF.

The chain couples TRBV5-6 to TRBJ1-2, with TRBD1 matching 8 bases. The CDR3 contains 15 residues. V shed 2 bases, J shed 8 bases, and the junction held 11 bases outside the gene matches. Germline V gives CDR1 SGHDT, CDR2 YYEEEE. CDR3 nucleotide sequence: TGTGCCAGCAGCTTTCCGACAGGGGAGTTTCGCGGCTACACCTTC. This gives the protein CASSFPTGEFRGYTF. Full variable domain (remainder filled in from reference TRBV5-6 and TRBJ1-2): DAGVTQSPTHLIKTRGQQVTLRCSPKSGHDTVSWYQQALGQGPQFIFQYYEEEERQRGNFPDRFSGHQFPNYSSELNVNALLLGDSALYLCASSFPTGEFRGYTFGSGTRLTVV.

The rearrangement links TRBV19 to TRBJ1-2, with TRBD1 matching 7 bases. Germline-derived CDR1 and CDR2 are LNHDA and SQIVND (reference sequence). This CDR3 is built from 12 residues. J was trimmed by 4 bases and V by 10 bases; bases with no gene match: 6. The CDR3: CATSRGTYGYTF. The CDR3, as DNA: TGTGCCACCTCCAGGGGGACCTATGGCTACACCTTC.

This clone has more than one count but fewer than ten. Other DNA sequences in the same sample also yield this CDR3. The chain is built from TRBV7-9 and TRBJ2-3; D unresolved. CDR3 size: 13 residues. Germline V CDR1 and CDR2: SEHNR, FQNEAQ (reference sequence). Between the trimmed V and J ends, which lost 4 bases and 0 bases, there was a span of 5 bases. The CDR3 loop reads CASSSPSTDTQYF. The CDR3 nucleotides read TGTGCCAGCAGCTCTCCTAGCACAGATACGCAGTATTTT.

This clone turned up a few times. The chain combines TRBV25-1 with TRBJ2-2; the D gene is possibly TRBD1 (8 bases). This CDR3 spans 16 amino acids. In germline, CDR1 is MGHDK, CDR2 SYGVNS. V was cut by 0 bases and J by 7 bases, with 15 bases left in between. CDR3 loop: CASSEYTGGEGGELFF. The CDR3 DNA reads TGTGCCAGCAGTGAATATACAGGGGGGGAAGGCGGGGAGCTGTTTTTT. Combining the CDR3 with reference TRBV25-1 and TRBJ2-2 gives the whole variable domain EADIYQTPRYLVIGTGKKITLECSQTMGHDKMYWYQQDPGMELHLIHYSYGVNSTEKGDLSSESTVSRIRTEHFPLTLESARPSHTSQYLCASSEYTGGEGGELFFGEGSRLTVL.

The chain couples TRBV4-3 to TRBJ1-2; 7 positions agree with TRBD1. V dropped 0 bases and J dropped 4; count of bases not matched to a gene: 5. Germline V gene sequence: CDR1 LGHNA, CDR2 YSLEER. The CDR3 length is 15 residues. The CDR3 sequence: CASSQDWDRPYGYTF. In DNA form, the CDR3 reads TGCGCCAGCAGCCAAGACTGGGACAGACCCTATGGCTACACCTTC.